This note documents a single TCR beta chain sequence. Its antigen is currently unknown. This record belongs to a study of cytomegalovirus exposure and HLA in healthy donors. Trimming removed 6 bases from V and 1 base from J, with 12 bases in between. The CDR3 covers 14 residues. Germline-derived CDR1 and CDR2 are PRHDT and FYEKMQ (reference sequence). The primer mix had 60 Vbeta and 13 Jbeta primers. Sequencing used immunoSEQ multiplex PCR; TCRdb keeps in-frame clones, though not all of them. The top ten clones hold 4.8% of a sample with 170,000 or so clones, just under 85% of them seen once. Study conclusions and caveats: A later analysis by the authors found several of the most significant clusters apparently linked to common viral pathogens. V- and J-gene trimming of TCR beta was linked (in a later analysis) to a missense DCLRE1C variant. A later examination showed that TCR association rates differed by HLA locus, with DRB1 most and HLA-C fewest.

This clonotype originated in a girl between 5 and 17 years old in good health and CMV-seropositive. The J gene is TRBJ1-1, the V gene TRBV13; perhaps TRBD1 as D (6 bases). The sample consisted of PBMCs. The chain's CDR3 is CASRQGHPNTEAFF. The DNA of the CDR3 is TGTGCCAGCAGGCAGGGACACCCGAACACTGAAGCTTTCTTT.